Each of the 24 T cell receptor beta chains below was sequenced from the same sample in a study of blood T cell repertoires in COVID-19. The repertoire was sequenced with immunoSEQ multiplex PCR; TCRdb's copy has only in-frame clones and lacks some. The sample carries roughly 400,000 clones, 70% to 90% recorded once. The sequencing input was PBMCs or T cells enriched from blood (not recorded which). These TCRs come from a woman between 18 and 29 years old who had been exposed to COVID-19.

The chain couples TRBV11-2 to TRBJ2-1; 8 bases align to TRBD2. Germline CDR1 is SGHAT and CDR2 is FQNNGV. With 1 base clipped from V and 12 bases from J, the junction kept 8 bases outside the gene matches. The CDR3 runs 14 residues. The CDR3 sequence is CASSLVGTSYRQFF. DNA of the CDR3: TGTGCCAGCAGCTTAGTAGGGACTAGTTATCGGCAGTTCTTC.

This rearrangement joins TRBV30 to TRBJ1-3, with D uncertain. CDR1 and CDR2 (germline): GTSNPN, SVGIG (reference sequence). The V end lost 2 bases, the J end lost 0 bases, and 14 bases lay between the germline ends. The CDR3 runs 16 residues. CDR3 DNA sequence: TGTGCCTGGAGTCAACCCCTCAGACTCTCTGGAAACACCATATATTTT. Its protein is CAWSQPLRLSGNTIYF.

CDR3 loop: CASSFSGTGFNEQFF. CDR3 bases: TGTGCCAGCAGTTTTTCCGGGACAGGGTTCAATGAGCAGTTCTTC. This rearrangement joins TRBV28 to TRBJ2-1, with 9 bases matching TRBD1. CDR1 and CDR2 from the germline V gene are MDHEN and SYDVKM. The CDR3 extends over 15 amino acids. V was pared by 3 bases and J by 6 bases, with 6 bases of the junction left unmatched. Full variable domain (missing parts from reference TRBV28 and TRBJ2-1): DVKVTQSSRYLVKRTGEKVFLECVQDMDHENMFWYRQDPGLGLRLIYFSYDVKMKEKGDIPEGYSVSREKKERFSLILESASTNQTSMYLCASSFSGTGFNEQFFGPGTRLTVL.

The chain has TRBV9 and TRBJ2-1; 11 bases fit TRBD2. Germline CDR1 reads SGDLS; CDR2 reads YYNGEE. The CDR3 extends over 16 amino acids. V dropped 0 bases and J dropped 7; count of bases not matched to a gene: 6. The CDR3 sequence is CASSVGLAGGRNEQFF. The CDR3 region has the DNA TGTGCCAGCAGCGTAGGGCTAGCGGGAGGCCGGAATGAGCAGTTCTTC.

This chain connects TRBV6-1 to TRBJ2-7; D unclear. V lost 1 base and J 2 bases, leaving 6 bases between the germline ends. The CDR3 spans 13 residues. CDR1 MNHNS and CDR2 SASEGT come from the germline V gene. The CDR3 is CASSEGLPYEQYF. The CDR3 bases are TGTGCCAGCAGTGAAGGGCTCCCCTACGAGCAGTACTTC.

The CDR3 region is CASSLGQALYEQYF. CDR3 coding DNA: TGTGCCAGCAGCTTAGGACAGGCCCTCTACGAGCAGTACTTC. This chain links TRBV7-3 with TRBJ2-7, with TRBD1 matching 7 bases. The CDR3 contains 14 residues. The V gene's germline CDR1 is SGHTA and CDR2 FQGTGA. V lost 2 bases and J lost 3; bases outside the gene matches: 4.

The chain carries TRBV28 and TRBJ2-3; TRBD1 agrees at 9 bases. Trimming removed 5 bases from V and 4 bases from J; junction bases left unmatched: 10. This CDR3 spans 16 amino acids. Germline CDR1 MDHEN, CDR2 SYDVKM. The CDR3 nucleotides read TGTGCCAGCAGTAGGCCTCCGGGACAGGGCCCAGATACGCAGTATTTT. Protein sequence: CASSRPPGQGPDTQYF. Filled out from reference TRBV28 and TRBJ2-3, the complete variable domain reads DVKVTQSSRYLVKRTGEKVFLECVQDMDHENMFWYRQDPGLGLRLIYFSYDVKMKEKGDIPEGYSVSREKKERFSLILESASTNQTSMYLCASSRPPGQGPDTQYFGPGTRLTVL.

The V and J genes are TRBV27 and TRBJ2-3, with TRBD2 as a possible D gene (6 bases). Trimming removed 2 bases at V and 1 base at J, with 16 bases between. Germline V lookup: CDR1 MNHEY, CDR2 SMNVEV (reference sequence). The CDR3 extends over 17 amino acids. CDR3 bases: TGTGCCAGCAGTTTAAGTAACCGGGAGTGGGGCACAGATACGCAGTATTTT. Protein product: CASSLSNREWGTDTQYF.

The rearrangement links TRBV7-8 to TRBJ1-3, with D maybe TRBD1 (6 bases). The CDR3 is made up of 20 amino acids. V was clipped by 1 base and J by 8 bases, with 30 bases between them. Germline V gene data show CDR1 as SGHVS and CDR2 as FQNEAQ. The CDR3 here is CASSLESDSNPTTSPDTIYF. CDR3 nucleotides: TGTGCCAGCAGCTTAGAATCGGACAGCAACCCGACTACCTCTCCGGACACCATATATTTT.

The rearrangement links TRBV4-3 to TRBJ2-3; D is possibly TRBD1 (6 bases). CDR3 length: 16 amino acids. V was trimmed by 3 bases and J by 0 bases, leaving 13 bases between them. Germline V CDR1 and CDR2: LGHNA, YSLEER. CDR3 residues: CASSHTGPPSTDTQYF. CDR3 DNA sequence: TGCGCCAGCAGCCACACAGGGCCACCCAGCACAGATACGCAGTATTTT.

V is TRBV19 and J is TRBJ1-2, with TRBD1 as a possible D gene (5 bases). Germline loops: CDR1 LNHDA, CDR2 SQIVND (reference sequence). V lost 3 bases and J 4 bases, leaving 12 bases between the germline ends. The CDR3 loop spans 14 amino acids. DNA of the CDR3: TGTGCCAGTAGTATGGCAGGGATGGGCTATGGCTACACCTTC. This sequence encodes CASSMAGMGYGYTF. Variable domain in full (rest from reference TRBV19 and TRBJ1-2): DGGITQSPKYLFRKEGQNVTLSCEQNLNHDAMYWYRQDPGQGLRLIYYSQIVNDFQKGDIAEGYSVSREKKESFPLTVTSAQKNPTAFYLCASSMAGMGYGYTFGSGTRLTVV.

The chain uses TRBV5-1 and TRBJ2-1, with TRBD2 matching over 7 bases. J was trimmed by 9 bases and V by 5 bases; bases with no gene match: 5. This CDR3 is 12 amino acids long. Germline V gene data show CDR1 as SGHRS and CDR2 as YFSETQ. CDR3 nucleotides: TGCGCCAGCAGGGGAGGGAGCACTGAGCAGTTCTTC. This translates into CASRGGSTEQFF. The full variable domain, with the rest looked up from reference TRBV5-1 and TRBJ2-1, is KAGVTQTPRYLIKTRGQQVTLSCSPISGHRSVSWYQQTPGQGLQFLFEYFSETQRNKGNFPGRFSGRQFSNSRSEMNVSTLELGDSALYLCASRGGSTEQFFGPGTRLTVL.

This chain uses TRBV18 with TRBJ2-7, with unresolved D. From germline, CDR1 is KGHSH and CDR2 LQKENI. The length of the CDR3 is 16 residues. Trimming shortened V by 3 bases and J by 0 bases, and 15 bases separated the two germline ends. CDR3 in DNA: TGTGCCAGCTCACCTATGATAAGTACAAGCTCCTACGAGCAGTACTTC. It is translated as CASSPMISTSSYEQYF.

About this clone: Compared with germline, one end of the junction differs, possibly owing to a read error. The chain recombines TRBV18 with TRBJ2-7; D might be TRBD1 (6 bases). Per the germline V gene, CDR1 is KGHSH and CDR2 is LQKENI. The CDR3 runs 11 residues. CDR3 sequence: CASSPGTPLHF. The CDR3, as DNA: TGTGCCAGCTCACCCGGGACACCCTTACACTTC.

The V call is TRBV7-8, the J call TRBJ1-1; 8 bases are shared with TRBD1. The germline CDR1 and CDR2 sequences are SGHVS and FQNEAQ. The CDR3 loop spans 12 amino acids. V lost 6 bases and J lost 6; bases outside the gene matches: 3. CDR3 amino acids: CASSQGAPEAFF. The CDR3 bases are TGTGCCAGCAGTCAGGGGGCGCCTGAAGCTTTCTTT.

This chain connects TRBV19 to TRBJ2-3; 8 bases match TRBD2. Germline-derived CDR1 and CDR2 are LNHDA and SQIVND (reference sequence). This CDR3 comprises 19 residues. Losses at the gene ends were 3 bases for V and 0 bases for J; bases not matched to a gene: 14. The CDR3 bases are TGTGCCAGTAGTATCGGGGCTTACGGGGGGGTCCTTAGCACAGATACGCAGTATTTT. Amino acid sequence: CASSIGAYGGVLSTDTQYF.

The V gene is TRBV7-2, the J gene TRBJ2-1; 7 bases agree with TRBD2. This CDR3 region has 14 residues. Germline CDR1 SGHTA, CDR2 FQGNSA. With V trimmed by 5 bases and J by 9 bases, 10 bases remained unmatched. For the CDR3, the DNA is TGTGCCAGCAGCCATGAGGCGGGGGAGCGTGAGCAGTTCTTC. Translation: CASSHEAGEREQFF.

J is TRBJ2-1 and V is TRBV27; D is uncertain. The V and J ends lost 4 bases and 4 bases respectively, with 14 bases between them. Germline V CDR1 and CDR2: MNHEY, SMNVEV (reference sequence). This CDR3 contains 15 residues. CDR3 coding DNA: TGTGCCAGCAGTTCCTCCCTTACAAGTTACAATGAGCAGTTCTTC. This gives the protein CASSSSLTSYNEQFF.

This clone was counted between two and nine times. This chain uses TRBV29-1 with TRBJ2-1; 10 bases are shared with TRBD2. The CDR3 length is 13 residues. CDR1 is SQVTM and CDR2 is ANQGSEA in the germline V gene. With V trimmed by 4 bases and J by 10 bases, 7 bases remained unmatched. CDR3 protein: CSVGLAGGREQFF. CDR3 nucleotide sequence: TGCAGCGTTGGGTTAGCGGGGGGCCGAGAGCAGTTCTTC.

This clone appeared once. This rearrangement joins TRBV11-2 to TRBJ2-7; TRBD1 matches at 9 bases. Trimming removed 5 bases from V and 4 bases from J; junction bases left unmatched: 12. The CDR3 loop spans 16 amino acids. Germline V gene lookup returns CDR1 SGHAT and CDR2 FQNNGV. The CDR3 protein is CASSPVTGGAGYEQYF. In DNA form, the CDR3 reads TGTGCCAGCAGCCCCGTAACAGGGGGCGCAGGTTACGAGCAGTACTTC. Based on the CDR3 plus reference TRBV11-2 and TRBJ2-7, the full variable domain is EAGVAQSPRYKIIEKRQSVAFWCNPISGHATLYWYQQILGQGPKLLIQFQNNGVVDDSQLPKDRFSAERLKGVDSTLKIQPAKLEDSAVYLCASSPVTGGAGYEQYFGPGTRLTVT.

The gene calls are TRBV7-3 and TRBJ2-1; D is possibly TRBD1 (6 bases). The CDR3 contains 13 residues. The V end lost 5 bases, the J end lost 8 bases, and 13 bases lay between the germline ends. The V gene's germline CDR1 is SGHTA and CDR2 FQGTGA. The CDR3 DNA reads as TGTGCCAGCAGCCGACAGGACGGGGATGAGCAGTTCTTC. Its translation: CASSRQDGDEQFF.

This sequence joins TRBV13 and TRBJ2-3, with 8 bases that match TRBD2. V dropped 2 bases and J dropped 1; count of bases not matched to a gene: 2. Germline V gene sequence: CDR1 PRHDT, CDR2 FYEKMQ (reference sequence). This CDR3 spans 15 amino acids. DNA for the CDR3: TGTGCCAGCAGCTTACAAGCGGGGGGCACAGATACGCAGTATTTT. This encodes CASSLQAGGTDTQYF.

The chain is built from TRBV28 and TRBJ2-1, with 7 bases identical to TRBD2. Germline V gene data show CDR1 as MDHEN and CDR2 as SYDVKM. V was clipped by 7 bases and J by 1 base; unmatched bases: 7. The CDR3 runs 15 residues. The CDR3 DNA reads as TGTGCCAGCAACAAGGAAGCGGGATCCTACAATGAGCAGTTCTTC. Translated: CASNKEAGSYNEQFF.

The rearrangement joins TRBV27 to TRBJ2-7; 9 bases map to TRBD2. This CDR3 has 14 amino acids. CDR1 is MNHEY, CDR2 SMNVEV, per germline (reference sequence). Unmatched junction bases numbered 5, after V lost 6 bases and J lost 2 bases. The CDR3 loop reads CASRSGGNPYEQYF. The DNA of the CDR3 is TGTGCCAGCAGGAGCGGGGGGAATCCCTACGAGCAGTACTTC.